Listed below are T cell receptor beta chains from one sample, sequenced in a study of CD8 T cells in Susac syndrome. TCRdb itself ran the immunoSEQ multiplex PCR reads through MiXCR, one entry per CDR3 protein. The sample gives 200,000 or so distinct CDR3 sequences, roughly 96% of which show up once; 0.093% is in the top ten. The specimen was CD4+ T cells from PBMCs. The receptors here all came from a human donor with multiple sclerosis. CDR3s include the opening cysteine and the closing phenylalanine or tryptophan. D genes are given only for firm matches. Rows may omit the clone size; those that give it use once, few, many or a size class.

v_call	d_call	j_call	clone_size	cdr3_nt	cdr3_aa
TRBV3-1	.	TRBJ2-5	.	TGTGCCAGCAGCCCGGGACACAGAACCCAAGAGACCCAGTACTTC	CASSPGHRTQETQYF
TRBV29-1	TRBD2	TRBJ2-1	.	TGCAGTGGGGGGAGGGGACTCCAAGACAATGAGCAGTTCTTC	CSGGRGLQDNEQFF
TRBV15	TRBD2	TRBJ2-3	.	TGTGCCACCAGCAGAGATCTAGCGGGGTCCGGAGATACGCAGTATTTT	CATSRDLAGSGDTQYF
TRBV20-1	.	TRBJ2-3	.	TGCAGTGCGAGGGAGGTCTCCAGAGATACGCAGTATTTT	CSAREVSRDTQYF
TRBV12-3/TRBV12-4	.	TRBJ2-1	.	TGTGCCAGCAGTTTAGTGAACGACTATCTCTCCTACAATGAGCAGTTCTTC	CASSLVNDYLSYNEQFF
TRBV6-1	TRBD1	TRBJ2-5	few	TGTGCCAGCAGACGGACAGGGGAAGAGACCCAGTACTTC	CASRRTGEETQYF
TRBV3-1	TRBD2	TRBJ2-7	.	TGTGCCAGCAGCCCCCGACTAGCTGCTGGGAACGAGCAGTACTTC	CASSPRLAAGNEQYF
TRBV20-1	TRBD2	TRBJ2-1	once	TGCGCGCCGGGGGGAAGCTCCTACAATGAGCAGTTCTTC	CAPGGSSYNEQFF
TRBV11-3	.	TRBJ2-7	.	TGTGCCACAGCCGTCTCGGGCCGGACCTACGAGCAGTACTTC	CATAVSGRTYEQYF
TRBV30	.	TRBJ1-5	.	TGTGCCTGGAGCCACCTGGGGAATTGGCTCGGTCAGCCCCAGCATTTT	CAWSHLGNWLGQPQHF
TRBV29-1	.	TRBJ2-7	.	TGCAGCGCCACTAAGGACGGTGCCTCCTACGAGCAGTACTTC	CSATKDGASYEQYF